This T cell receptor (beta chain) originates from a study of blood T cell repertoires in COVID-19. The CDR3 has 13 amino acids. CDR1 and CDR2 from the germline V gene are ENHRY and SYGVKD. The V segment lost 3 bases and the J segment 8 bases; nucleotides outside the gene matches: 5. Profiled with immunoSEQ multiplex PCR; TCRdb holds only in-frame clones, not every one. The sample lists under 250,000 clones, roughly 90% seen once, with around 0.84% in the top ten. This TCR was sampled from a man between 60 and 75 years old with COVID-19, enrolled during active disease. The chain is built from TRBV10-3 and TRBJ1-2; 8 bases are a match to TRBD1. Sequenced sample: peripheral blood. CDR3 DNA sequence: TGTGCCATCAGTGACGACAGGGGAAGCGGCTACACCTTC. This gives the protein CAISDDRGSGYTF.